This record looks at one TCR beta chain sequence and its context. From germline, CDR1 is SGHDT and CDR2 YYEEEE. Trimming removed 0 bases from V and 4 bases from J, with 11 bases in between. The CDR3 length is 15 residues. As processed by the authors: Amplification from reference gene primers served as the basis for estimated nucleated cell counts. This table comes from immunoSEQ multiplex PCR, and its TCRdb copy is limited to in-frame clones, with some not included. V, J and clone size are taken as reported in that table, and D and trimming were inferred from the DNA itself. The data contain roughly 77,000 clones, less than 85% of them singletons. The sample belongs to a study of blood T cell repertoires in COVID-19. Whole-study context: Italy, Spain and the United States were the sources of the convalescent and acute COVID-19 samples. T cells, B-cell-depleted T cells, or PBMCs provided the cDNA or gDNA that served as material.

The sequenced sample consisted of peripheral blood. The source is a woman in her sixties or seventies with acute or convalescent COVID-19. This rearrangement joins TRBV5-6 to TRBJ2-1, with D perhaps matching TRBD2 (5 bases). CDR3 DNA sequence: TGTGCCAGCAGCTTGGTCGGGATACGTTACAATGAGCAGTTCTTC. Its translation: CASSLVGIRYNEQFF.